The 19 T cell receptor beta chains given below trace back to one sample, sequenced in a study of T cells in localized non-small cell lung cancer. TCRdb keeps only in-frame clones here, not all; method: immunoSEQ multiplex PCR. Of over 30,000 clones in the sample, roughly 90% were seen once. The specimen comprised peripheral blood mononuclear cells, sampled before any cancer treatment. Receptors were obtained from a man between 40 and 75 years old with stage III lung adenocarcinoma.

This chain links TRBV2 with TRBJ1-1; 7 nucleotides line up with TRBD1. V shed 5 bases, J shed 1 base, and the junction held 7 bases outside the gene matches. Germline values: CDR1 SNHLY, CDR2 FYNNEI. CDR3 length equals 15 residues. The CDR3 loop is CASSPTDRRNTEAFF. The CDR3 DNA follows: TGTGCCAGCAGTCCGACGGACAGGAGGAACACTGAAGCTTTCTTT. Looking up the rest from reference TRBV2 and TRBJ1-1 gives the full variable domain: EPEVTQTPSHQVTQMGQEVILRCVPISNHLYFYWYRQILGQKVEFLVSFYNNEISEKSEIFDDQFSVERPDGSNFTLKIRSTKLEDSAMYFCASSPTDRRNTEAFFGQGTRLTVV.

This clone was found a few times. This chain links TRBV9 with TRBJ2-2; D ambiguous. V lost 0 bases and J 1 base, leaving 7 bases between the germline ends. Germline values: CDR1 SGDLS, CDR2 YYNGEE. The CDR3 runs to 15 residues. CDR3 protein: CASSVVGLNTGELFF. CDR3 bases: TGTGCCAGCAGCGTAGTAGGGCTGAACACCGGGGAGCTGTTTTTT.

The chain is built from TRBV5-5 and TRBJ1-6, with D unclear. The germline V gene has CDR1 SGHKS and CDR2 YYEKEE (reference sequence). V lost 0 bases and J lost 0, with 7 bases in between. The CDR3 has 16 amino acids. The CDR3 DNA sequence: TGTGCCAGCAGCTTGGAAGGGAGCTCCTATAATTCACCCCTCCACTTT. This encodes CASSLEGSSYNSPLHF.

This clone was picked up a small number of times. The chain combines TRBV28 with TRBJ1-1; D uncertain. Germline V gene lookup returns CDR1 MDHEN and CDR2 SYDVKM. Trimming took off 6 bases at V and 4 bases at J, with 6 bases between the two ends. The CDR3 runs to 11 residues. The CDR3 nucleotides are TGTGCCAGCAGAATTACCACTGAAGCTTTCTTT. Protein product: CASRITTEAFF.

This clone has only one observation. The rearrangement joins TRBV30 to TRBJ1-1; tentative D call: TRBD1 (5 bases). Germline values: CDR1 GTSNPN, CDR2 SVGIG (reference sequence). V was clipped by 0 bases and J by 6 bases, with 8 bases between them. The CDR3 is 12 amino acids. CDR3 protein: CAWSVPRAEAFF. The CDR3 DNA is TGTGCCTGGAGTGTTCCCAGGGCTGAAGCTTTCTTT.

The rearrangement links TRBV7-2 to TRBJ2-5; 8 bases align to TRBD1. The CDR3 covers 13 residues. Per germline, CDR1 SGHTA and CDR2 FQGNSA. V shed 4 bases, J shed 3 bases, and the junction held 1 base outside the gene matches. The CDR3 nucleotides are TGTGCCAGCAGCTCGGACAGGGAAGAGACCCAGTACTTC. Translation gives CASSSDREETQYF.

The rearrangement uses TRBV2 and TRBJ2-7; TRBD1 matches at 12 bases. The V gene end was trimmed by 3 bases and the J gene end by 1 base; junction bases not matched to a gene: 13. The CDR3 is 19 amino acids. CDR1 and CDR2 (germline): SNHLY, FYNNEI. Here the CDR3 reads CASSDRVGTGGLRSYEQYF. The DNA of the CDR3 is TGTGCCAGCAGTGATCGGGTCGGGACAGGGGGCCTTAGGTCCTACGAGCAGTACTTC.

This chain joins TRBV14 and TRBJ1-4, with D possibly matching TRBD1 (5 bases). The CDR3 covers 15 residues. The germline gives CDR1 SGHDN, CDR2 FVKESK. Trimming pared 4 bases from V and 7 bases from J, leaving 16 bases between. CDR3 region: CASSLGGMVSEKLFF. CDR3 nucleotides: TGTGCCAGCAGCCTCGGGGGAATGGTTAGTGAAAAACTGTTTTTT.

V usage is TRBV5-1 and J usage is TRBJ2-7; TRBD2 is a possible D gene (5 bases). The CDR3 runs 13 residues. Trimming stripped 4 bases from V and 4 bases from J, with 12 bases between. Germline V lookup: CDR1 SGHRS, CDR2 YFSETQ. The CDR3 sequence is CASSLGVGYEQYF. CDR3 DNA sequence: TGCGCCAGCAGCCTCGGGGTGGGTTACGAGCAGTACTTC. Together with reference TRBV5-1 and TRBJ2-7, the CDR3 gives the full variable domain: KAGVTQTPRYLIKTRGQQVTLSCSPISGHRSVSWYQQTPGQGLQFLFEYFSETQRNKGNFPGRFSGRQFSNSRSEMNVSTLELGDSALYLCASSLGVGYEQYFGPGTRLTVT.

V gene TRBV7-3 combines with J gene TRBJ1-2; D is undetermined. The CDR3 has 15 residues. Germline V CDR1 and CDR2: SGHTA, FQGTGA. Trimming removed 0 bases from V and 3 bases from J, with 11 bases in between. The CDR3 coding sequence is TGTGCCAGCAGCTTAACGGTTGGCGGTCACTATGGCTACACCTTC. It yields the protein CASSLTVGGHYGYTF. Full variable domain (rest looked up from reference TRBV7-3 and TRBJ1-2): GAGVSQTPSNKVTEKGKYVELRCDPISGHTALYWYRQSLGQGPEFLIYFQGTGAADDSGLPNDRFFAVRPEGSVSTLKIQRTERGDSAVYLCASSLTVGGHYGYTFGSGTRLTVV.

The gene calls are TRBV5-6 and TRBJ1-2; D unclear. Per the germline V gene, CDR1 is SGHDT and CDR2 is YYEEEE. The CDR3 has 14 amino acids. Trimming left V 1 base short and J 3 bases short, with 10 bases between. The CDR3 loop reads CASSLSGYDYGYTF. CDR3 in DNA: TGTGCCAGCAGCTTGTCCGGGTACGACTATGGCTACACCTTC.

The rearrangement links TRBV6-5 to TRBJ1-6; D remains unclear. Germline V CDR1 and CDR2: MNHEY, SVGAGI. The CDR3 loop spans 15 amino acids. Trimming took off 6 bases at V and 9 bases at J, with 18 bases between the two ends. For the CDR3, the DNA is TGTGCCAGCAGATCTGAGCAGGTAGTAGGTTCACCCCTCCACTTT. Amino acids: CASRSEQVVGSPLHF.

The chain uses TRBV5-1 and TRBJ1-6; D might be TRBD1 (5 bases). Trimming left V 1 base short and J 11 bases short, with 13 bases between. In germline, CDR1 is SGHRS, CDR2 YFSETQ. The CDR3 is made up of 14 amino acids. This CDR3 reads CASSLTGELTPLHF. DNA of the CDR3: TGCGCCAGCAGCTTGACGGGGGAATTAACACCCCTCCACTTT.

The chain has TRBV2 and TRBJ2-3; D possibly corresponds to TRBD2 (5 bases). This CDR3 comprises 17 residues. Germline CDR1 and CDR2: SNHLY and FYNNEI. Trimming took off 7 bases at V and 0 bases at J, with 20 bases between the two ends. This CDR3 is CASKLITGSYSTDTQYF. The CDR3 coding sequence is TGTGCCAGCAAGTTGATCACGGGGAGCTATAGCACAGATACGCAGTATTTT.

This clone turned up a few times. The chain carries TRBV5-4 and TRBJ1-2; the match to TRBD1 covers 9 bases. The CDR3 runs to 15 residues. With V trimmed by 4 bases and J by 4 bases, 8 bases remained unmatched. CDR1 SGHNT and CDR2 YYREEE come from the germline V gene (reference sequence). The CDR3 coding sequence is TGTGCCAGCAGCGAAGGGACAGGGTTAATCTATGGCTACACCTTC. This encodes CASSEGTGLIYGYTF.

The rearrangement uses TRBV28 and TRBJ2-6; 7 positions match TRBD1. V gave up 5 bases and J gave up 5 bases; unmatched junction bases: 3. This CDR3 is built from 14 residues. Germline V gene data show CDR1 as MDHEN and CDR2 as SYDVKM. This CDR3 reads CASSDRARANVLTF. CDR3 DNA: TGTGCCAGCAGTGACAGGGCTAGGGCCAACGTCCTGACTTTC.

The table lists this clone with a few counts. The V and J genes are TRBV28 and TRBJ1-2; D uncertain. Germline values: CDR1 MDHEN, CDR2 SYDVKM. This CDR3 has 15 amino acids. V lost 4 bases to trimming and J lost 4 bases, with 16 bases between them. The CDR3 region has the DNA TGTGCCAGCAGTTCATCCGGGATATGGGGCTATGGCTACACCTTC. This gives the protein CASSSSGIWGYGYTF.

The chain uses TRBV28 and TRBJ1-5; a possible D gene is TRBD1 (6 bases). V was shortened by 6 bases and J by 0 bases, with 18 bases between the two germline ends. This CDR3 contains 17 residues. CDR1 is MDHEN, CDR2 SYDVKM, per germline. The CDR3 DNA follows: TGTGCCAGCAGACCACCCAACAGGGTCCGTAGCAATCAGCCCCAGCATTTT. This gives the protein CASRPPNRVRSNQPQHF.

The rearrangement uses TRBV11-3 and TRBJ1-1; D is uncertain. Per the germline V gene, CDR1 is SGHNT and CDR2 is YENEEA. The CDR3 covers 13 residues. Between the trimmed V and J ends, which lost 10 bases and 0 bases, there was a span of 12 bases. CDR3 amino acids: CANAVLMNTEAFF. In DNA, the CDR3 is TGTGCCAACGCCGTACTTATGAACACTGAAGCTTTCTTT.